This T cell receptor (beta chain) is from a study of response to subunit inactivated influenza vaccine. Whole-study findings and limits: Only a handful of new T cells, the authors suggested, are recruited with each seasonal influenza vaccination.

This clonotype showed up many times. Antigen specificity is unknown. Germline lookup yields CDR1 SGHRS and CDR2 YFSETQ. Trimming took 4 bases from V and 7 from J; bases not matched to a gene: 8. This CDR3 has 15 residues. TCRdb called the RT-PCR reads again in MiXCR, with one record for every CDR3 protein. Of around 480,000 distinct CDR3 sequences in the sample, 16% are singletons; the top ten hold less than 4%. The specimen comprised CD4+ T cells sorted from PBMCs, sampled less than 30 months after vaccination. The TCR sequence derives from a man between 50 and 69 years old who received an inactivated influenza vaccine. This chain uses TRBV5-1 with TRBJ2-2; 9 positions agree with TRBD1. CDR3 DNA sequence: TGCGCCAGCAGCCCCCAGGGACAGGGCCTCGGGGAGCTGTTTTTT. This sequence encodes CASSPQGQGLGELFF. Filled out from reference TRBV5-1 and TRBJ2-2, the complete variable domain reads KAGVTQTPRYLIKTRGQQVTLSCSPISGHRSVSWYQQTPGQGLQFLFEYFSETQRNKGNFPGRFSGRQFSNSRSEMNVSTLELGDSALYLCASSPQGQGLGELFFGEGSRLTVL.